The 21 T cell receptor beta chains given below trace back to one sample, sequenced in a study of metastatic and nonmetastatic thyroid tumors. Patients had received no treatment of any kind before thyroid surgery. TCRdb re-analyzed the PCR reads using MiXCR. The repertoire holds about 20,000 clones, approximately 15% seen once, with 8% to 13% in the top ten. Sequenced material: tumor tissue. Source of these receptors: a female donor with papillary thyroid cancer or a benign thyroid nodule (not recorded which). Some clones in this sample may be carry-over from other donors' samples.

The gene calls are TRBV25-1 and TRBJ2-2, with 7 bases identical to TRBD2. The J segment lost 10 bases and the V segment lost 0 bases, leaving 14 bases of the junction unmatched. The V gene's germline CDR1 is MGHDK and CDR2 SYGVNS. This CDR3 is 17 amino acids long. The CDR3 here is CASSEYLRGGSAVELFF. CDR3 coding DNA: TGTGCCAGCAGTGAATATTTAAGGGGCGGGAGTGCCGTGGAGCTGTTTTTT.

As regards this clone: The same CDR3 is also encoded by other DNA sequences in this sample. The genes are TRBV5-1 and TRBJ2-7; TRBD2 matches at 11 bases. In germline, CDR1 is SGHRS, CDR2 YFSETQ. The CDR3 length is 15 residues. The DNA of the CDR3 is TGCGCAAGCGCCTATTCTACTAGCGGGAGAGACGAGCAGTACTTC. It is translated as CASAYSTSGRDEQYF.

This clone was counted a few times. The V gene is TRBV6-1, the J gene TRBJ1-2; no clear D gene. Germline CDR1 and CDR2: MNHNS and SASEGT. CDR3 length: 15 amino acids. V lost 2 bases to trimming and J lost 4 bases, with 14 bases between them. This chain's CDR3 is CASSESHGHLYGYTF. The CDR3 DNA sequence: TGTGCCAGCAGTGAAAGTCACGGCCACCTCTATGGCTACACCTTC.

This clone was seen a few times. The V call is TRBV19, the J call TRBJ1-3; D call uncertain. There are 12 residues in the CDR3. Germline V gene lookup returns CDR1 LNHDA and CDR2 SQIVND (reference sequence). V was cut by 10 bases and J by 5 bases, with 12 bases left in between. For the CDR3, the DNA is TGTGCCATTACTGGGTCGAGAAACACCATATATTTT. This gives the protein CAITGSRNTIYF.

This clone was counted at least ten times. This rearrangement joins TRBV5-1 to TRBJ1-1, with TRBD1 as a possible D gene (5 bases). V gave up 0 bases and J gave up 4 bases, with 16 bases separating them. The germline V gene encodes CDR1 SGHRS and CDR2 YFSETQ. The CDR3 contains 16 residues. In DNA, the CDR3 is TGCGCCAGCAGCTTGGCCGGCGGGGCGGGTTCCACTGAAGCTTTCTTT. Amino acid sequence: CASSLAGGAGSTEAFF. Drawing the rest from reference TRBV5-1 and TRBJ1-1, the complete variable domain is KAGVTQTPRYLIKTRGQQVTLSCSPISGHRSVSWYQQTPGQGLQFLFEYFSETQRNKGNFPGRFSGRQFSNSRSEMNVSTLELGDSALYLCASSLAGGAGSTEAFFGQGTRLTVV.

This clone was picked up many times. The V call is TRBV6-5, the J call TRBJ2-1; D is possibly TRBD1 (6 bases). From germline, CDR1 is MNHEY and CDR2 SVGAGI. This CDR3 has 16 residues. V was clipped by 4 bases and J by 2 bases, with 15 bases between them. The CDR3 DNA follows: TGTGCCAGCAGTTCCCTCCGGGACATAACCTACAATGAGCAGTTCTTC. Translated, it gives CASSSLRDITYNEQFF.

This clone occurred many times. This chain uses TRBV7-9 with TRBJ1-3; the D is unclear. CDR1 and CDR2 from the germline V gene are SEHNR and FQNEAQ (reference sequence). V was trimmed by 4 bases and J by 4 bases, leaving 5 bases between them. The CDR3 is made up of 12 amino acids. CDR3 coding DNA: TGTGCCAGCAGCTCGACAGGAAACACCATATATTTT. Translating gives CASSSTGNTIYF. The full variable domain, with the rest looked up from reference TRBV7-9 and TRBJ1-3, is DTGVSQNPRHKITKRGQNVTFRCDPISEHNRLYWYRQTLGQGPEFLTYFQNEAQLEKSRLLSDRFSAERPKGSFSTLEIQRTEQGDSAMYLCASSSTGNTIYFGEGSWLTVV.

This clone is labeled as medium-sized. Different DNA sequences within this sample yield the same CDR3. V usage is TRBV2 and J usage is TRBJ1-1; D gene unclear. Deletions cut 9 bases from V and 4 bases from J, with 9 bases between. Germline V gene sequence: CDR1 SNHLY, CDR2 FYNNEI. The CDR3 is 11 amino acids. CDR3 bases: TGTGCCAGTCGGCCGGGCACTGAAGCTTTCTTT. Residues: CASRPGTEAFF. The full variable domain, completed using reference TRBV2 and TRBJ1-1, is EPEVTQTPSHQVTQMGQEVILRCVPISNHLYFYWYRQILGQKVEFLVSFYNNEISEKSEIFDDQFSVERPDGSNFTLKIRSTKLEDSAMYFCASRPGTEAFFGQGTRLTVV.

This clone showed up many times. This rearrangement joins TRBV11-2 to TRBJ2-7; 7 bases map to TRBD2. The germline CDR1 and CDR2 sequences are SGHAT and FQNNGV. The CDR3 runs 15 residues. Trimming removed 5 bases from V and 0 bases from J; junction bases left unmatched: 7. CDR3 region: CASSRFGGSSYEQYF. The CDR3 region has the DNA TGTGCCAGCAGCCGATTCGGGGGGAGCTCCTACGAGCAGTACTTC.

This chain uses TRBV6-5 with TRBJ1-5; D remains ambiguous. This CDR3 has 14 amino acids. V lost 4 bases and J 6 bases, leaving 13 bases between the germline ends. The germline gives CDR1 MNHEY, CDR2 SVGAGI. The CDR3 coding sequence is TGTGCCAGCAGTTGGCATGGAGGTGTTCAGCCCCAGCATTTT. Protein product: CASSWHGGVQPQHF.

This clone was seen a few times. The chain combines TRBV27 with TRBJ1-1, with no clear D. Trimming removed 5 bases from V and 4 bases from J, with 20 bases in between. This CDR3 is 16 amino acids long. The germline CDR1 and CDR2 sequences are MNHEY and SMNVEV (reference sequence). CDR3 in amino acids: CASSLAPVVGSTEAFF. Written as DNA, the CDR3 is TGTGCCAGCAGTCTAGCCCCCGTGGTCGGGAGCACTGAAGCTTTCTTT.

This clone was picked up many times. The chain uses TRBV6-5 and TRBJ1-3, with D perhaps TRBD1 (5 bases). Trimming removed 2 bases from V and 0 bases from J, with 11 bases in between. CDR3 length: 16 residues. CDR1 is MNHEY, CDR2 SVGAGI, per germline. The CDR3 coding sequence is TGTGCCAGCAGTTACCTGACAGAAAGCTCTGGAAACACCATATATTTT. Residues: CASSYLTESSGNTIYF.

This clone was recorded at least ten times. One base away lies a much larger clone, so this may be a sequencing read error. The chain combines TRBV6-1 with TRBJ2-2; a possible D gene is TRBD2 (6 bases). Germline V gene lookup returns CDR1 MNHNS and CDR2 SASEGT. The CDR3 has 16 amino acids. In nucleotides, the CDR3 is TGTGCCAGCAGCCCCGGCGTAGCGGTCGACACCGGGGAGCCGTTTTTT. It codes for CASSPGVAVDTGEPFF.

This clone was seen ten or more times. This could be a read error, since a much larger clone is one nucleotide away. The CDR3 DNA reads as TGTGCCAGCAGTCCCACTTACCTAGCGGGAGGCTACAATGGGCAGTTCTTC. Translation: CASSPTYLAGGYNGQFF. The chain carries TRBV28 and TRBJ2-1; 11 bases are a match to TRBD2. CDR3 size: 17 residues. Germline V CDR1 and CDR2: MDHEN, SYDVKM.

Ten or more counts support this clone. The chain uses TRBV28 and TRBJ1-2; 7 nucleotides agree with TRBD1. V dropped 6 bases and J dropped 8; count of bases not matched to a gene: 15. This CDR3 is built from 15 residues. Germline values: CDR1 MDHEN, CDR2 SYDVKM. CDR3: CASRGPGEGASGYTF. The CDR3, as DNA: TGTGCCAGCAGAGGTCCCGGGGAGGGGGCGTCGGGCTACACCTTC.

This clone occurred many times. Other DNA sequences in the same sample also yield this CDR3. This sequence joins TRBV14 and TRBJ2-3; 9 bases are shared with TRBD2. J gave up 6 bases and V 1 base, and 8 bases lay outside the gene matches. The CDR3 runs to 16 residues. Germline loops: CDR1 SGHDN, CDR2 FVKESK. CDR3 sequence: CASSQVDSGGPDTQYF. CDR3 sequence (DNA): TGTGCCAGCAGCCAAGTGGATAGCGGGGGCCCTGATACGCAGTATTTT.

The gene calls are TRBV9 and TRBJ2-2; 8 bases agree with TRBD2. This CDR3 region has 17 residues. V lost 10 bases, J lost 7 bases, and 21 bases stayed unmatched. CDR1 SGDLS and CDR2 YYNGEE come from the germline V gene. CDR3 in DNA: TGTGCCTTCCATCCCTGCCAGGGGCGGGGGGAGGGCGGGGAGCTGTTTTTT. Protein: CAFHPCQGRGEGGELFF. The entire variable domain, with the rest obtained from reference TRBV9 and TRBJ2-2, is as follows: DSGVTQTPKHLITATGQRVTLRCSPRSGDLSVYWYQQSLDQGLQFLIQYYNGEERAKGNILERFSAQQFPDLHSELNLSSLELGDSALYFCAFHPCQGRGEGGELFFGEGSRLTVL.

This clone was picked up many times. This chain joins TRBV20-1 and TRBJ2-7; D may be TRBD1 (5 bases). The CDR3 has 14 residues. The ends were cut back, 1 base at V and 3 bases at J, with 13 bases in the middle. From germline, CDR1 is DFQATT and CDR2 SNEGSKA (reference sequence). Here the CDR3 DNA reads TGCAGTGCTAGAGGGACACTTTGGAGCTACGAGCAGTACTTC. Translating gives CSARGTLWSYEQYF.

This clone was found many times. The missing conserved phenylalanine or tryptophan at the end of this CDR3 makes a read error likely. The DNA is omitted, as the CDR3 cannot be located on it reliably, and the CDR3 follows TCRdb's listing. This chain connects TRBV3-1 to TRBJ1-5. The CDR3 is 8 residues long, ends included. Germline V lookup: CDR1 LGHDT, CDR2 YNNKEL (reference sequence). The CDR3 protein is CASSRGDG.

A word on this clone: This could be a read error, since a much larger clone is one nucleotide away. The rearrangement joins TRBV7-9 to TRBJ1-1; D is perhaps TRBD1 (5 bases). Germline loops: CDR1 SEHNR, CDR2 FQNEAQ (reference sequence). V gave up 6 bases and J gave up 0 bases, with 11 bases separating them. This CDR3 is 14 amino acids long. CDR3 DNA: TGTGCCAGCAGTTGGGGGGGATTGAACACTGAAGCTTTCTTT. Amino acids: CASSWGGLNTEAFF.

Points on this clone: Compared with germline, one end of the junction differs, possibly owing to a read error. The V gene is TRBV7-3, the J gene TRBJ2-1; possibly TRBD1 or TRBD2 for D (6 bases each). CDR1 is SGHTA and CDR2 is FQGTGA in the germline V gene. The CDR3 is made up of 13 amino acids. CDR3 nucleotide sequence: TGTTCCAGCATCACCCCGGGGGCGCGTGAGCAGTTCTTC. It specifies CSSITPGAREQFF.